Sequencing of this T cell receptor beta chain was carried out in a study of T cell changes during pregnancy in multiple sclerosis. Here immunoSEQ multiplex PCR was the method, and the copy in TCRdb shows in-frame clones only, minus some. The data show nearly 40,000 clones, with roughly nine tenths seen just once and 0.75% to 0.85% held by the top ten. The CDR3 runs to 16 residues. With V trimmed by 8 bases and J by 0 bases, 9 bases remained unmatched. Looked up from germline, CDR1 is MDHEN and CDR2 is SYDVKM. The sequencing here drew on CD4+ T cells from peripheral blood mononuclear cells, taken before pregnancy. The rearrangement uses TRBV28 and TRBJ1-3; 8 positions match TRBD1. The sequence derives from a female donor with multiple sclerosis, enrolled in a pregnancy study. The DNA of the CDR3 is TGTGCCAGCGTTTTAGGGACAGGTTTCTCTGGAAACACCATATATTTT. Protein product: CASVLGTGFSGNTIYF. Full variable domain (missing parts from reference TRBV28 and TRBJ1-3): DVKVTQSSRYLVKRTGEKVFLECVQDMDHENMFWYRQDPGLGLRLIYFSYDVKMKEKGDIPEGYSVSREKKERFSLILESASTNQTSMYLCASVLGTGFSGNTIYFGEGSWLTVV.